The rows below give T cell receptor beta chains drawn from one sample of a study of blood T cell repertoires in COVID-19. Sequencing was performed with immunoSEQ multiplex PCR; in TCRdb, only in-frame clones are kept and a portion is missing. This sample carries about 400,000 clones, around 87% of them seen once, and the ten largest clones take around 0.91%. The sample taken for sequencing was PBMCs or T cells enriched from blood (not recorded which). The receptors originated from a woman in her 30s with acute COVID-19. Both conserved end residues are part of each CDR3. The D gene is left open where the match is weak. For some rows the clone size is stated as once, few or many, or as a class when expanded; others skip it.

cdr3_nt | cdr3_aa | d_call | clone_size | j_call | cdr3_length | v_call
TGCGCCAGCAGCCGGGGGGCCGGCACAGATACGCAGTATTTT | CASSRGAGTDTQYF | . | . | TRBJ2-3 | 14 | TRBV5-1
TGTGCCTGGAGAATGGCCCAGTTGGTGGATACGCAGTATTTT | CAWRMAQLVDTQYF | . | . | TRBJ2-3 | 14 | TRBV30
TGTGCCATCAGTGAATTCTTAGGAGGAAGCGGCTACACCTTC | CAISEFLGGSGYTF | . | once | TRBJ1-2 | 14 | TRBV10-3
TGTGCCAGCAGTGACCCCACCGACAGGGGTGGTGAAGCTTTCTTT | CASSDPTDRGGEAFF | TRBD1 | . | TRBJ1-1 | 15 | TRBV6-4
TGTGCCAGCAGCCAAAACGCGGGGGGGACTGAAGCTTTCTTT | CASSQNAGGTEAFF | . | . | TRBJ1-1 | 14 | TRBV3-1/TRBV3-2
TGCGCCAGCAGTGGGAGACTAGGACCCAGGCATGAGCAGTTCTTC | CASSGRLGPRHEQFF | . | . | TRBJ2-1 | 15 | TRBV10-1
TGTGCCAGCAGTGAAATATTCTTTACTAGCGGGGCTCCCTCCGAGCAGTACTTC | CASSEIFFTSGAPSEQYF | TRBD2 | . | TRBJ2-7 | 18 | TRBV6-1
TGTGCCACCTCAAGTGGGTGGGGGGGACTGTTTTTT | CATSSGWGGLFF | TRBD2 | . | TRBJ2-2 | 12 | TRBV12-3/TRBV12-4
TGTGCCAGCAGCTTGTCAGGGGCCGGCTACACCTTC | CASSLSGAGYTF | . | . | TRBJ1-2 | 12 | TRBV7-9
TGCAGCGTTGTAGCGGGACATGGCTACACCTTC | CSVVAGHGYTF | . | . | TRBJ1-2 | 11 | TRBV29-1
TGTGCCAGCAGCTTAGTGGGGGGGAATTCACCCCTCCACTTT | CASSLVGGNSPLHF | . | . | TRBJ1-6 | 14 | TRBV7-8
TGCGCCAGCTACTTGACAGAACCCTACAATGAGCAGTTCTTC | CASYLTEPYNEQFF | . | once | TRBJ2-1 | 14 | TRBV5-1
TGTGCCAGCAGTGGCCCATCTAGCACAGATACGCAGTATTTT | CASSGPSSTDTQYF | . | . | TRBJ2-3 | 14 | TRBV27
TGTGCCACCAGTCGCGGGGATGAGCAGTTCTTC | CATSRGDEQFF | . | . | TRBJ2-1 | 11 | TRBV24-1
TGTGCCAGTAGTATAGATTCTACGACGACAGGGGGCATGTGGGATACGCAGTATTTT | CASSIDSTTTGGMWDTQYF | TRBD1 | . | TRBJ2-3 | 19 | TRBV19
TGCGCCAGCAGCAGGGGGACAGTTCAGAACACTGAAGCTTTCTTT | CASSRGTVQNTEAFF | TRBD1 | . | TRBJ1-1 | 15 | TRBV5-1
TGTGCCAGCAGCCAGTCAGGGTTTTGGCAGCCCCAGCATTTT | CASSQSGFWQPQHF | . | . | TRBJ1-5 | 14 | TRBV14
TGTGCTAGTGGTTTGGAACTGGCTGAAGCTTTCTTT | CASGLELAEAFF | . | few | TRBJ1-1 | 12 | TRBV12-5
TGTGCCAGTAGTATAAGGGACAGGGATGATCAGCCCCAGCATTTT | CASSIRDRDDQPQHF | TRBD1 | once | TRBJ1-5 | 15 | TRBV19
TGTGCCAGCAGTCTAACAGGGGTGCAGCCCCAGCATTTT | CASSLTGVQPQHF | TRBD1 | . | TRBJ1-5 | 13 | TRBV2
TGTGCCAGCAGCTTAGCGGGGGGCAGCTCCTACAATGAGCAGTTCTTC | CASSLAGGSSYNEQFF | TRBD2 | . | TRBJ2-1 | 16 | TRBV5-5
TGTGCCAGCTCACCAACAAGCATGACAGGGGAGGGTGAAAAACTGTTTTTT | CASSPTSMTGEGEKLFF | TRBD1 | once | TRBJ1-4 | 17 | TRBV18
TGTGCCAGCAGTCCCTACCGTTTTAATGGCTACACCTTC | CASSPYRFNGYTF | . | . | TRBJ1-2 | 13 | TRBV12-3/TRBV12-4
TGTGCCAGCAGGCCTAGCGGGAGAACCTACGAGCAGTACTTC | CASRPSGRTYEQYF | TRBD2 | . | TRBJ2-7 | 14 | TRBV13
TGTGCCAGCACTGGACAGGGATACACACCCCTCCACTTT | CASTGQGYTPLHF | TRBD1 | . | TRBJ1-6 | 13 | TRBV12-3/TRBV12-4
TGTGCCAGCAGTGAATGGGGACAGCGAAATCAGCCCCAGCATTTT | CASSEWGQRNQPQHF | TRBD1 | once | TRBJ1-5 | 15 | TRBV6-1
TGTGCCAGCAGCCGAGGGACAGGACGTGGCTACACCTTC | CASSRGTGRGYTF | TRBD1 | once | TRBJ1-2 | 13 | TRBV14
TGTGCCAGCAGCTTGGAGGCGGGAGGCCAAGAGACCCAGTACTTC | CASSLEAGGQETQYF | TRBD2 | once | TRBJ2-5 | 15 | TRBV5-8
TGTGCCAGCAGCCAAGTCCAGGGGAGGGCCTACGAGCAGTACTTC | CASSQVQGRAYEQYF | . | . | TRBJ2-7 | 15 | TRBV3-1/TRBV3-2
TGTGCCACCAAGACAGGGCAATACGAGCAGTACTTC | CATKTGQYEQYF | TRBD1 | . | TRBJ2-7 | 12 | TRBV7-2
TGTGCCAGCAGCTTGGCCGGCGGGGCGAACAATCAGCCCCAGCATTTT | CASSLAGGANNQPQHF | . | . | TRBJ1-5 | 16 | TRBV5-6
TGTGCCAGCAGCCAAGATCAATGGTCGACTGCCAAAAACATTCAGTACTTC | CASSQDQWSTAKNIQYF | . | . | TRBJ2-4 | 17 | TRBV14
TGTGCCAGCAGCTTAGGCGCTGGTGAGTACTTC | CASSLGAGEYF | . | . | TRBJ2-7 | 11 | TRBV11-2
TGCGCCAGCACCCCCGAGGCGGGGGGGCCAACCGGGGAGCTGTTTTTT | CASTPEAGGPTGELFF | TRBD2 | . | TRBJ2-2 | 16 | TRBV4-1
TGTGCCAGCGGAGCGGGGTCAGATACGCAGTATTTT | CASGAGSDTQYF | TRBD2 | . | TRBJ2-3 | 12 | TRBV2
TGTGCCAGTACCCGATGGGAGGCGGATGGCTACACCTTC | CASTRWEADGYTF | . | . | TRBJ1-2 | 13 | TRBV19
TGTGCCAGCAGTGAGCTATGGACAGGGGTCTATGGCTACACCTTC | CASSELWTGVYGYTF | TRBD1 | . | TRBJ1-2 | 15 | TRBV6-1
TGCAGCGTCGGCGGGGGACAGGGGACGGGAGAAAAACTGTTTTTT | CSVGGGQGTGEKLFF | TRBD1 | . | TRBJ1-4 | 15 | TRBV29-1
TGTGCCACCCACCGAGGTTGGGATTCACCCCTCCACTTT | CATHRGWDSPLHF | . | . | TRBJ1-6 | 13 | TRBV6-5
TGTGCCAGCAGCTTACTAGCGGGAGAGACCCAGTACTTC | CASSLLAGETQYF | TRBD2 | once | TRBJ2-5 | 13 | TRBV7-2
TGCGCCAGCAGCTTGAGGCCAGGGGGCGATCAGCCCCAGCATTTT | CASSLRPGGDQPQHF | TRBD1 | . | TRBJ1-5 | 15 | TRBV5-1
TGTGCTAGTGGTTTGGGGACGCTAGCGGGGGGGCCCTACAATGAGCAGTTCTTC | CASGLGTLAGGPYNEQFF | TRBD2 | . | TRBJ2-1 | 18 | TRBV12-5
TGTGCCAGCAGCTTGGCTTTACGGTACGAGCAGTACTTC | CASSLALRYEQYF | . | . | TRBJ2-7 | 13 | TRBV5-5
TGCGCCAGCAGTGACAGGGGATCCTACGAGCAGTACTTC | CASSDRGSYEQYF | . | . | TRBJ2-7 | 13 | TRBV10-1